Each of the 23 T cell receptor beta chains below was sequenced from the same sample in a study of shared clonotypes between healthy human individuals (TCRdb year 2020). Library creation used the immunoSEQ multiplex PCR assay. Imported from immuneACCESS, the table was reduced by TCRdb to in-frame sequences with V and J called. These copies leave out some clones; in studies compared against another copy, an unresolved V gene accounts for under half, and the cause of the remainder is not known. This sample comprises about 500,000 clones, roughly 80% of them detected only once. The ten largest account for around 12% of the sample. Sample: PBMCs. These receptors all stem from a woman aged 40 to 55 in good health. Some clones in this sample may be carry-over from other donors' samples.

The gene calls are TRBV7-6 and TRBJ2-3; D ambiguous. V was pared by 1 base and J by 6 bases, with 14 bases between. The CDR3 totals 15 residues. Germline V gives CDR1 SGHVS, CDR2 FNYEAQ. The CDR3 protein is CASSLGFSALDTQYF. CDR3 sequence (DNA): TGTGCCAGCAGCTTAGGTTTCAGCGCCCTGGATACGCAGTATTTT.

The CDR3 region is CASSLTGTESSYEQYF. The DNA for the CDR3 is TGTGCCAGCTCACTTACCGGGACAGAAAGCTCCTACGAGCAGTACTTC. The gene calls are TRBV18 and TRBJ2-7, with 7 bases identical to TRBD1. Germline V gene data show CDR1 as KGHSH and CDR2 as LQKENI. There are 16 residues in the CDR3. V lost 4 bases and J lost 0; bases outside the gene matches: 9.

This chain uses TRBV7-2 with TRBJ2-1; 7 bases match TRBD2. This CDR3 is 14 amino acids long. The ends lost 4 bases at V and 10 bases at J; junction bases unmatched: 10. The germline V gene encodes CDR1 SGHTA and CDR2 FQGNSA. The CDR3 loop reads CASSSGTIQGEQFF. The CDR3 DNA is TGTGCCAGCAGCTCCGGGACTATTCAGGGAGAGCAGTTCTTC.

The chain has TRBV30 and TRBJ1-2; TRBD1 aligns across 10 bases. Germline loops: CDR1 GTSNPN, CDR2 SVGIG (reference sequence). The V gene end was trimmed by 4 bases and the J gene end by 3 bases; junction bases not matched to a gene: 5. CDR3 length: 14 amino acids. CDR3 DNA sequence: TGTGCCTGGAACCAAGACAGGGGGCACTATGGCTACACCTTC. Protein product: CAWNQDRGHYGYTF. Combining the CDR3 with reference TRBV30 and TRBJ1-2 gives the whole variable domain SQTIHQWPATLVQPVGSPLSLECTVEGTSNPNLYWYRQAAGRGLQLLFYSVGIGQISSEVPQNLSASRPQDRQFILSSKKLLLSDSGFYLCAWNQDRGHYGYTFGSGTRLTVV.

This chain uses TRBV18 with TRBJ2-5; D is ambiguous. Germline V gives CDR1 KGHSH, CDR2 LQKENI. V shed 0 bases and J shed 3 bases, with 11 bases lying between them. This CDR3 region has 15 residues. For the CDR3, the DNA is TGTGCCAGCTCACCACCGGGTCAAAGGGAAGAGACCCAGTACTTC. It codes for CASSPPGQREETQYF.

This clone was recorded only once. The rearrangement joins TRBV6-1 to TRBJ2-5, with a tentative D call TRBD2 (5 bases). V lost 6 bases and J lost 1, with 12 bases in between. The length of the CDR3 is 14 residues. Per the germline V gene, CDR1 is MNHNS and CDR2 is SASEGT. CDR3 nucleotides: TGTGCCAGCAGAACAGAGGAGGCCCAAGAGACCCAGTACTTC. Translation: CASRTEEAQETQYF.

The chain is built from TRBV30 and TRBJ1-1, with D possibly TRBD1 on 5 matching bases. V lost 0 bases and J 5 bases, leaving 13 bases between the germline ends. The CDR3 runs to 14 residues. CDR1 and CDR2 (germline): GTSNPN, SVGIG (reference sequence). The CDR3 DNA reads TGTGCCTGGAGTGTACGGGGCTTAGGTACTGAAGCTTTCTTT. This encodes CAWSVRGLGTEAFF. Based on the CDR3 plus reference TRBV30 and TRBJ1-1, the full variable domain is SQTIHQWPATLVQPVGSPLSLECTVEGTSNPNLYWYRQAAGRGLQLLFYSVGIGQISSEVPQNLSASRPQDRQFILSSKKLLLSDSGFYLCAWSVRGLGTEAFFGQGTRLTVV.

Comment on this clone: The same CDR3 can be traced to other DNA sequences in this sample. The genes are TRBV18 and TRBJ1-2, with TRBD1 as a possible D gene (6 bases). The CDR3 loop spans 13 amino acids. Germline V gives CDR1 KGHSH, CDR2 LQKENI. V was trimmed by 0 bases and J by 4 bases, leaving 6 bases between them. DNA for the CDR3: TGTGCCAGCTCACCACCGGGGGCCTATGGCTACACCTTC. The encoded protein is CASSPPGAYGYTF.

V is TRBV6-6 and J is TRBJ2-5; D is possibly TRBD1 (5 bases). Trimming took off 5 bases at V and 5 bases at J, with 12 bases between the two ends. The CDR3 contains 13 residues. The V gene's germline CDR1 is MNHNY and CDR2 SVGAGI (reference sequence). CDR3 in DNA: TGTGCCAGCAGTAGTCAGGGTAGGGAGACCCAGTACTTC. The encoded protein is CASSSQGRETQYF.

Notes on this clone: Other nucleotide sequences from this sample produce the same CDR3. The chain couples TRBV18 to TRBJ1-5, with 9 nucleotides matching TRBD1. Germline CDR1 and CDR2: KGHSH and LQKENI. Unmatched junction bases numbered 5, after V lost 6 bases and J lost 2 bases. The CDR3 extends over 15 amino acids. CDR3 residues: CASSPTGGGNQPQHF. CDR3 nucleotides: TGTGCCAGCTCCCCAACAGGGGGCGGCAATCAGCCCCAGCATTTT.

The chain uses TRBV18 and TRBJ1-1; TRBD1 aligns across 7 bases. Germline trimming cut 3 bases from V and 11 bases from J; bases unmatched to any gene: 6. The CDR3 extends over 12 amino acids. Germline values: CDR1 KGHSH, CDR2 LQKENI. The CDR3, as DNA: TGTGCCAGCTCACCGACAGGGCGGTCCGCTTTCTTT. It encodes CASSPTGRSAFF.

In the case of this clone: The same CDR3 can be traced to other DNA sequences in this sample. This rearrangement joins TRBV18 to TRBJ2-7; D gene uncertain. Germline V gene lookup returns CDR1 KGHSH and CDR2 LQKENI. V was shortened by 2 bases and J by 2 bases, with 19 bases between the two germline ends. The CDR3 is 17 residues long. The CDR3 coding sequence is TGTGCCAGCTCACCAAACCCCCCGAGGACGGGCGCCTACGAGCAGTACTTC. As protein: CASSPNPPRTGAYEQYF.

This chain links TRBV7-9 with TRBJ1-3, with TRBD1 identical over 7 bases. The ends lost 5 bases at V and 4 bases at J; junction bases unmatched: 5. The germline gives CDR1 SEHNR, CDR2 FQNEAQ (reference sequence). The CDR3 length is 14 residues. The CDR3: CASSLQGFGNTIYF. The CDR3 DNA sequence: TGTGCCAGCAGCCTACAGGGGTTCGGAAACACCATATATTTT.

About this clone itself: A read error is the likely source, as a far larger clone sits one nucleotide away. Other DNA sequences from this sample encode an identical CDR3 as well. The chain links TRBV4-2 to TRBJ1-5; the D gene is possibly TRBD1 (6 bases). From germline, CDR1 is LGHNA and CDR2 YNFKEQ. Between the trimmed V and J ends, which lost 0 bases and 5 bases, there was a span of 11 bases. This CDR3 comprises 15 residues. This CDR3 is CASSQDEGGHQPQHF. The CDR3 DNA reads TGTGCCAGCAGCCAAGACGAGGGGGGCCATCAGCCCCAGCATTTT.

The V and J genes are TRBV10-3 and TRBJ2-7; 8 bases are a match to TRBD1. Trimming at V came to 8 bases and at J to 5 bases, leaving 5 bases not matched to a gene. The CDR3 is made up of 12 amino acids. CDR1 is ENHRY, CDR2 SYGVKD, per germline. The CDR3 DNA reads TGTGCCATCGCAGGACAGGGAGACGAGCAGTACTTC. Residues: CAIAGQGDEQYF.

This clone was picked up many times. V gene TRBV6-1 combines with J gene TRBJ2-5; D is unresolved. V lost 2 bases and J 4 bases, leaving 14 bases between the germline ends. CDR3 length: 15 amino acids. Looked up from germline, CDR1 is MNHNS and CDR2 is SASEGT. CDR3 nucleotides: TGTGCCAGCAGTGAACAGGCGTGGTGGGGAGAGACCCAGTACTTC. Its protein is CASSEQAWWGETQYF.

CDR3 amino acids: CASSTVTGGGSETQYF. The CDR3 nucleotides read TGTGCCAGCAGCACCGTTACAGGTGGGGGCTCTGAGACCCAGTACTTC. This rearrangement joins TRBV5-4 to TRBJ2-5; possible D gene TRBD1, 6 bases. CDR1 is SGHNT and CDR2 is YYREEE in the germline V gene (reference sequence). The CDR3 loop spans 16 amino acids. Trimming stripped 4 bases from V and 5 bases from J, with 21 bases between.

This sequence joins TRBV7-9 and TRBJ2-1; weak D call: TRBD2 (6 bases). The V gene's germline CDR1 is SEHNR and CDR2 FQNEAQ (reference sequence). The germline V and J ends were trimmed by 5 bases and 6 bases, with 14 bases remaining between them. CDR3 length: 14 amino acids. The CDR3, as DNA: TGTGCCAGCAGCCCAGTGCTAGCGACCAATGAGCAGTTCTTC. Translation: CASSPVLATNEQFF.

CDR3 residues: CASSKVRPESSYEQYF. The CDR3 nucleotides are TGTGCCAGCAGCAAAGTACGGCCAGAGAGCTCCTACGAGCAGTACTTC. The V and J genes are TRBV21-1 and TRBJ2-7. TRBV21-1 is a listed pseudogene. The CDR3 extends over 16 amino acids.

This CDR3 reads CASSFNRETEAFF. CDR3 bases: TGTGCCAGCAGTTTTAACAGGGAGACTGAAGCTTTCTTT. The chain recombines TRBV27 with TRBJ1-1; tentatively, D is TRBD1 (6 bases). This CDR3 contains 13 residues. Germline lookup yields CDR1 MNHEY and CDR2 SMNVEV (reference sequence). V lost 3 bases, J lost 5 bases, and 10 bases lay in between.

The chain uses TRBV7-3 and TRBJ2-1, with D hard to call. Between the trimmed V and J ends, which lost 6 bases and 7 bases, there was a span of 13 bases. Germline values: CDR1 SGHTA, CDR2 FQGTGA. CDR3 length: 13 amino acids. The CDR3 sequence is CASSYDPLNEQFF. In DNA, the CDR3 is TGTGCCAGCAGTTACGACCCCCTAAATGAGCAGTTCTTC.

CDR3 nucleotides: TGTGCCAGCAGGTTACGCCGCTCCTACAATGAGCAGTTCTTC. Amino acids: CASRLRRSYNEQFF. The V call is TRBV6-5, the J call TRBJ2-1; D call uncertain. V was shortened by 6 bases and J by 0 bases, with 9 bases between the two germline ends. CDR3 length: 14 residues. Germline loops: CDR1 MNHEY, CDR2 SVGAGI.

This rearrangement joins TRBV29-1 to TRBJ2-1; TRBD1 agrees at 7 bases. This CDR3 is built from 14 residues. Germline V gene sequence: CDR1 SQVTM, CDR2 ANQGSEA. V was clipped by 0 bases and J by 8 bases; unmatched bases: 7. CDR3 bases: TGCAGCGTTGAAGAACCTACAGGGGTCGATGAGCAGTTCTTC. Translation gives CSVEEPTGVDEQFF.